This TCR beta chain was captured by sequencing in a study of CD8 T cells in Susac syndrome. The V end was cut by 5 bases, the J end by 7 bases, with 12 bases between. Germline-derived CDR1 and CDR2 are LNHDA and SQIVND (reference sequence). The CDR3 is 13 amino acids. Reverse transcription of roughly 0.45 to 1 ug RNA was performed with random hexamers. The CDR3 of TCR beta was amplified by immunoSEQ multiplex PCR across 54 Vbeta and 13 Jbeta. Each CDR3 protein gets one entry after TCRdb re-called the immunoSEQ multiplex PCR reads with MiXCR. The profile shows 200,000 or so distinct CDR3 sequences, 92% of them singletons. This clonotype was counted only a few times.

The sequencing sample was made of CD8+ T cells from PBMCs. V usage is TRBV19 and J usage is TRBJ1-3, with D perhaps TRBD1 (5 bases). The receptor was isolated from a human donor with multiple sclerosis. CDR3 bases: TGTGCCAGTAGTCTCTCGGCAGGGAACACCATATATTTT. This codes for CASSLSAGNTIYF.